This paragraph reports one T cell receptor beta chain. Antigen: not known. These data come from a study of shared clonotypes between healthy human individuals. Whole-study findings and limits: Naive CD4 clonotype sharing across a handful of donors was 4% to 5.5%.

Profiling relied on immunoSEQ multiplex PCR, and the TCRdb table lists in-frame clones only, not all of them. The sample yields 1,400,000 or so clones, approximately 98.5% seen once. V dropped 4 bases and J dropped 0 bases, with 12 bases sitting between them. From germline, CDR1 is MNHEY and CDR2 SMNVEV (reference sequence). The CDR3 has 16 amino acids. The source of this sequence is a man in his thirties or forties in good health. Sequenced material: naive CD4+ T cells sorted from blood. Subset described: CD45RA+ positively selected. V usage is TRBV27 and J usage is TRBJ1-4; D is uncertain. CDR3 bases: TGTGCCAGCAGTTCCGCCACAGCCGCAACTAATGAAAAACTGTTTTTT. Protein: CASSSATAATNEKLFF. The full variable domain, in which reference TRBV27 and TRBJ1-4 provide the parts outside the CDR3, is EAQVTQNPRYLITVTGKKLTVTCSQNMNHEYMSWYRQDPGLGLRQIYYSMNVEVTDKGDVPEGYKVSRKEKRNFPLILESPSPNQTSLYFCASSSATAATNEKLFFGSGTQLSVL.